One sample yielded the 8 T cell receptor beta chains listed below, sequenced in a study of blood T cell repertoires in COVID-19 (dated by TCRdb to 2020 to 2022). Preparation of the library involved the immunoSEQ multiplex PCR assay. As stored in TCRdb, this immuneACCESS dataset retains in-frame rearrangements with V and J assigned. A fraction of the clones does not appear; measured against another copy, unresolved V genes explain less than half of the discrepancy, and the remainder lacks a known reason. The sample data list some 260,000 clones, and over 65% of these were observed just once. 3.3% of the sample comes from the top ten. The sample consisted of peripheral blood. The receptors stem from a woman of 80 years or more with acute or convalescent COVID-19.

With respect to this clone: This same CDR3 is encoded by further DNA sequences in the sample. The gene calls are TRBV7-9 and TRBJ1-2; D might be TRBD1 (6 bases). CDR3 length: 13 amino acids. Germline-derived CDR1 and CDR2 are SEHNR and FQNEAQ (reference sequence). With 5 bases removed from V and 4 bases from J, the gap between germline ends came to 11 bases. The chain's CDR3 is CASSPDSFYGYTF. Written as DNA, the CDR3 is TGTGCCAGCAGCCCGGACAGTTTCTATGGCTACACCTTC.

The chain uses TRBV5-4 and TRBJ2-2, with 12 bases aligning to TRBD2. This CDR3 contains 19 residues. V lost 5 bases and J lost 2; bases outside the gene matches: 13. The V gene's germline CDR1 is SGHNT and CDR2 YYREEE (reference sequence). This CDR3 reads CASSRRGRLAGENTGELFF. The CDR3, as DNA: TGTGCCAGCAGTAGGAGAGGTCGACTAGCGGGGGAAAACACCGGGGAGCTGTTTTTT.

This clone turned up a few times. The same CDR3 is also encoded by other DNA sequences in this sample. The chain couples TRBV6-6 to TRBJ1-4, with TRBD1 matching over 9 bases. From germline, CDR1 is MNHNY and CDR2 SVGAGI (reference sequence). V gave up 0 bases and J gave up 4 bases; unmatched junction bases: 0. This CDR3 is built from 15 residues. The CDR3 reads CASSYSGQGNEKLFF. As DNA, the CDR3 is TGTGCCAGCAGTTACTCGGGACAGGGTAATGAAAAACTGTTTTTT.

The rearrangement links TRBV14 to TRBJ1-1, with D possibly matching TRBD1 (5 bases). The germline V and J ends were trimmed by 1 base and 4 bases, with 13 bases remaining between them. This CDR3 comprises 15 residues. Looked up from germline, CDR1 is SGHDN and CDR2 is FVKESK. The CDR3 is CASSQVGRGGTEAFF. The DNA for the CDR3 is TGTGCCAGCAGCCAAGTTGGAAGGGGCGGCACTGAAGCTTTCTTT. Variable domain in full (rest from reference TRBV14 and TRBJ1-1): EAGVTQFPSHSVIEKGQTVTLRCDPISGHDNLYWYRRVMGKEIKFLLHFVKESKQDESGMPNNRFLAERTGGTYSTLKVQPAELEDSGVYFCASSQVGRGGTEAFFGQGTRLTVV.

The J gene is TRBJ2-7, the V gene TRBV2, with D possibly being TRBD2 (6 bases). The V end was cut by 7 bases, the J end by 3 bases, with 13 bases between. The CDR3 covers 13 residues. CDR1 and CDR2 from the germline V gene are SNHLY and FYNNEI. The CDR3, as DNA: TGTGCCAGCACCCGGGAGAAGGTCTACGAGCAGTACTTC. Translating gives CASTREKVYEQYF.

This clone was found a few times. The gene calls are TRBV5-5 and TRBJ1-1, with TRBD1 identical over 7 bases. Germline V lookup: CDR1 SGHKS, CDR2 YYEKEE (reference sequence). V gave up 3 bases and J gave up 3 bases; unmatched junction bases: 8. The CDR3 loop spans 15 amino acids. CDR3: CASSSFETGHTEAFF. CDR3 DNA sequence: TGTGCCAGCAGCTCTTTTGAGACAGGGCACACTGAAGCTTTCTTT.

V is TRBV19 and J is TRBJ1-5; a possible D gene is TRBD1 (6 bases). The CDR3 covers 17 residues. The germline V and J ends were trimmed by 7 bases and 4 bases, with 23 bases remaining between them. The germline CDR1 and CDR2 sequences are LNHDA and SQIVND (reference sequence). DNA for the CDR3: TGTGCCAGTATCCCGACCTCACAGGGCTATAGTAATCAGCCCCAGCATTTT. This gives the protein CASIPTSQGYSNQPQHF.

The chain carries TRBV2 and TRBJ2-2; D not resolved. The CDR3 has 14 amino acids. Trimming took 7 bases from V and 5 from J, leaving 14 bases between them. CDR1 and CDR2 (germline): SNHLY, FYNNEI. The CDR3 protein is CASIGSVLTGELFF. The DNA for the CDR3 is TGTGCCAGCATCGGTAGTGTTCTGACCGGGGAGCTGTTTTTT.